The next 6 T cell receptor beta chains were all read from a single sample in a study of sequential checkpoint blockade in melanoma. Profiled with immunoSEQ multiplex PCR; TCRdb holds only in-frame clones, not every one. Among roughly 17,000 clones, around 75% were seen once, and the ten largest hold around 21%. Treatment given: randomized to nivolumab then ipilimumab (arm A) or the reverse (arm B). Sequences were derived from CD8+ T cells sorted from blood (inferred from file names), sampled from a patient given nivolumab and ipilimumab in sequence. The receptors here all came from a human donor with melanoma.

The chain combines TRBV7-9 with TRBJ2-5, with TRBD1 identical over 7 bases. With 1 base clipped from V and 0 bases from J, the junction kept 11 bases outside the gene matches. Germline lookup yields CDR1 SEHNR and CDR2 FQNEAQ (reference sequence). CDR3 size: 18 residues. The CDR3 coding sequence is TGTGCCAGCAGCTTAGAATTAAGGGCAGGGGGAGACCAAGAGACCCAGTACTTC. Its protein is CASSLELRAGGDQETQYF.

This clone has a handful of counts. This chain connects TRBV19 to TRBJ1-5; D call uncertain. The CDR3 runs 15 residues. Trimming removed 8 bases at V and 0 bases at J, with 14 bases between. Germline V CDR1 and CDR2: LNHDA, SQIVND (reference sequence). The CDR3 DNA follows: TGTGCCAGTGGGGAGAATGAATATAGCAATCAGCCCCAGCATTTT. Amino acid sequence: CASGENEYSNQPQHF.

The J gene is TRBJ2-2, the V gene TRBV5-8; a weak D match, TRBD1 (5 bases). The CDR3 runs 19 residues. Looked up from germline, CDR1 is SGHTS and CDR2 is YDEGEE. The V end lost 0 bases, the J end lost 6 bases, and 24 bases lay between the germline ends. The CDR3 region has the DNA TGTGCCAGCAGCTTGGACTACTTTGATGGCCAGGGTGGGTCCGGGGAGCTGTTTTTT. It encodes CASSLDYFDGQGGSGELFF.

This clone came up once. V and J are TRBV7-3 and TRBJ2-1, with D possibly TRBD2 on 6 matching bases. There are 13 residues in the CDR3. CDR1 and CDR2 from the germline V gene are SGHTA and FQGTGA. V was clipped by 2 bases and J by 8 bases, with 10 bases between them. CDR3 nucleotide sequence: TGTGCCAGCAGCTTAGATAGGAGGGATGAGCAGTTCTTC. This gives the protein CASSLDRRDEQFF. The entire variable domain, with the rest obtained from reference TRBV7-3 and TRBJ2-1, is as follows: GAGVSQTPSNKVTEKGKYVELRCDPISGHTALYWYRQSLGQGPEFLIYFQGTGAADDSGLPNDRFFAVRPEGSVSTLKIQRTERGDSAVYLCASSLDRRDEQFFGPGTRLTVL.

The V gene is TRBV28, the J gene TRBJ2-1, with a weak D call TRBD1 (5 bases). The CDR3 has 13 residues. From germline, CDR1 is MDHEN and CDR2 SYDVKM. Trimming took off 4 bases at V and 9 bases at J, with 13 bases between the two ends. The CDR3 nucleotides read TGTGCCAGCAGTTCCACGTGGGGCGCTGAGCAGTTCTTC. Its translation is CASSSTWGAEQFF.

The gene calls are TRBV11-3 and TRBJ2-3, with a possible D match to TRBD1 (6 bases). Germline V gene lookup returns CDR1 SGHNT and CDR2 YENEEA. V was trimmed by 5 bases and J by 4 bases, leaving 13 bases between them. The CDR3 loop spans 14 amino acids. Here the CDR3 reads CASSHRQAPDTQYF. The CDR3 nucleotides read TGTGCCAGCAGCCACCGACAGGCCCCAGATACGCAGTATTTT.